This paragraph reports one T cell receptor (beta chain). Its target is unknown. Those patients picked for sequencing had displayed CD8+CD57+ cell expansion on flow cytometry. Each of the patients presented with severe acquired aplastic anemia. These data come from a study of CD8+CD57+ T cells in acquired aplastic anemia. Background on the study: The sorted CD4+ and CD8+ cells yielded an average around 3.2 ug of DNA.

Genomic DNA templated the TCR beta VDJ and CDR3 profiling. TCRdb recomputed calls from the reads with MiXCR, one row per CDR3 protein. The sample has 55,000 to 60,000 distinct CDR3 sequences, about 56% seen once. Study-level points and caveats: Between the patient and control groups, CD8+ Simpson's diversity did not differ significantly.

Germline CDR1 reads ENHRY; CDR2 reads SYGVKD. Germline trimming cut 6 bases from V and 2 bases from J; bases unmatched to any gene: 3. The CDR3 covers 16 residues. The J gene is TRBJ2-1, the V gene TRBV10-3, with 14 bases fitting TRBD2. This receptor was obtained from a human donor with aplastic anemia. Material for sequencing was sorted CD4+, CD8+, or CD8+CD57+ T cells (not recorded which) from PBMCs. The chain's CDR3 is CAIRGTSGGPYNEQFF. The DNA for the CDR3 is TGTGCCATCAGAGGGACTAGCGGGGGCCCCTACAATGAGCAGTTCTTC.